This entry concerns a single T cell receptor (beta chain). Its antigen is unidentified. The sample originates from a study of multiple sclerosis patients with progressive multifocal leukoencephalopathy. From germline, CDR1 is LGHNA and CDR2 YSLEER. Trimming took 0 bases from V and 5 from J; bases not matched to a gene: 1. The CDR3 runs 14 residues. Time point here: time of PML onset. PML was confirmed by JC virus DNA in cerebrospinal fluid. All patients had prior interferon beta, and all PML patients were female. Findings of the study overall: At PML onset, no shared TRBV or TRBJ gene usage was seen.

Generated by immunoSEQ multiplex PCR, the TCRdb table keeps only in-frame clones and is missing some. The data show more than 30,000 clones, with over 80% seen just once and about 6% held by the top ten. The chain is built from TRBV4-3 and TRBJ2-3; TRBD2 matches 8 bases. The sequenced sample was PBMCs, obtained from a patient treated with natalizumab. This clonotype was sampled from a woman in her forties with progressive multifocal leukoencephalopathy. The CDR3 loop reads CASSQDREGDTQYF. As DNA, the CDR3 is TGCGCCAGCAGCCAAGATCGGGAGGGAGATACGCAGTATTTT.